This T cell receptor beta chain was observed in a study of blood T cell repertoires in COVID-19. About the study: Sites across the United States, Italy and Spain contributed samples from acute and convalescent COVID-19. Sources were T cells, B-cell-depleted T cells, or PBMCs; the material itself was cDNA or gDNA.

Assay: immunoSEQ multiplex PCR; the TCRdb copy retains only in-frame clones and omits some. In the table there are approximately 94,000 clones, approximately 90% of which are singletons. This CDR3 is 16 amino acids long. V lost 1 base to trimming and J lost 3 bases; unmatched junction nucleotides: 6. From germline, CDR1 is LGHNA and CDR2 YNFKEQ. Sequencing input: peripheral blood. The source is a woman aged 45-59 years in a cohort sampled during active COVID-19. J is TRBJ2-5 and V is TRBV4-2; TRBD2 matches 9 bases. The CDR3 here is CASSQGIAGVEETQYF. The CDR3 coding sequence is TGTGCCAGCAGCCAAGGAATAGCGGGAGTTGAAGAGACCCAGTACTTC.